Below, 29 T cell receptor beta chains from the same sample are listed, as sequenced in a study of T cells in Graves' hyperthyroidism and ophthalmopathy. RNA transcripts were the template for amplifying TCR beta CDR3 regions. Carried out on the TCR CDR3, a first-round RT-PCR used the HTBI primer set. TCRdb passed the multiplex PCR reads through MiXCR, listing each CDR3 protein once. The data hold some 530,000 distinct CDR3 sequences, with 20% to 25% observed a single time. Specimen: blood. All receptors derive from a woman in her 70s with Graves' ophthalmopathy.

V is TRBV3-1 and J is TRBJ2-7; D unclear. This CDR3 comprises 14 residues. Trimming left V 1 base short and J 2 bases short, with 9 bases between. In germline, CDR1 is LGHDT, CDR2 YNNKEL (reference sequence). The CDR3 here is CASSQALGTYEQYF. As DNA, the CDR3 is TGTGCCAGCAGCCAAGCCTTAGGAACCTACGAGCAGTACTTC.

The chain links TRBV20-1 to TRBJ2-7; D is unclear. This CDR3 comprises 13 residues. Per germline, CDR1 DFQATT and CDR2 SNEGSKA (reference sequence). V was pared by 3 bases and J by 0 bases, with 9 bases between. The CDR3 here is CSARRFSSYEQYF. CDR3 in DNA: TGCAGTGCTAGGAGGTTTAGCTCCTACGAGCAGTACTTC.

This clonotype appeared many times. The chain links TRBV30 to TRBJ2-7; D may match TRBD1 or TRBD2 (5 bases each). Trimming cost V 3 bases and J 7 bases, with 16 bases left between them. The CDR3 loop spans 13 amino acids. Germline assignment: CDR1 GTSNPN and CDR2 SVGIG (reference sequence). The DNA for the CDR3 is TGTGCCTGGAGCACAACCGGGACGATGGAGCAGTACTTC. This translates into CAWSTTGTMEQYF.

With regard to this clonotype: This may arise from a read error, as a much more abundant clone is one base away. The genes are TRBV28 and TRBJ2-1; D may be TRBD1 or TRBD2 (6 bases each). The J call may not be correct, given that the DNA end is closer to TRBJ2-7. Germline CDR1 reads MDHEN; CDR2 reads SYDVKM. The CDR3 is 15 residues long. CDR3 amino acids: CASSLGGPSYNEQYF. In nucleotides, the CDR3 is TGTGCCAGCAGTTTAGGGGGGCCCTCCTACAATGAGCAGTACTTC.

This clonotype occurred many times. V usage is TRBV3-1 and J usage is TRBJ1-1; possible D gene TRBD1, 5 bases. Trimming cost V 6 bases and J 3 bases, with 14 bases left between them. The CDR3 contains 14 residues. Germline V gene data show CDR1 as LGHDT and CDR2 as YNNKEL (reference sequence). The CDR3 coding sequence is TGTGCCAGCAGGCCTTGGGGGGGGGACACTGAAGCTTTCTTT. It specifies CASRPWGGDTEAFF.

This clonotype was seen more than once but under ten times. J is TRBJ2-5 and V is TRBV15, with D unclear. V was trimmed by 0 bases and J by 5 bases, leaving 4 bases between them. The CDR3 is 12 amino acids. Germline lookup yields CDR1 LNHNV and CDR2 YYDKDF (reference sequence). The CDR3 nucleotides read TGTGCCACCAGCAGAGATTACGAGACCCAGTACTTC. Amino acids: CATSRDYETQYF.

A few counts support this clonotype. This chain links TRBV9 with TRBJ2-3; 9 nucleotides align to TRBD2. From germline, CDR1 is SGDLS and CDR2 YYNGEE. This CDR3 comprises 17 residues. V dropped 4 bases and J dropped 0; count of bases not matched to a gene: 9. The CDR3 coding sequence is TGTGCCAGCAGCTTCTCGGCTAGCGGGATAAGCACAGATACGCAGTATTTT. It translates to CASSFSASGISTDTQYF.

With regard to this clonotype: Given a much more abundant clone one base away, this may be a read error. The chain uses TRBV11-2 and TRBJ2-7; 7 positions agree with TRBD1. The CDR3 has 13 residues. The germline CDR1 and CDR2 sequences are SGHAT and FQNNGV. Written as DNA, the CDR3 is TGTGCCGGCAGCTTAGCAGGGGGTCTCGAGCAGTACTTC. Amino acid sequence: CAGSLAGGLEQYF. Full variable domain (remainder filled in from reference TRBV11-2 and TRBJ2-7): EAGVAQSPRYKIIEKRQSVAFWCNPISGHATLYWYQQILGQGPKLLIQFQNNGVVDDSQLPKDRFSAERLKGVDSTLKIQPAKLEDSAVYLCAGSLAGGLEQYFGPGTRLTVT.

This chain connects TRBV3-1 to TRBJ1-5; D is unclear. Germline CDR1 and CDR2: LGHDT and YNNKEL (reference sequence). The CDR3 covers 14 residues. The V end lost 1 base, the J end lost 4 bases, and 8 bases lay between the germline ends. CDR3 sequence reads: CASSQGMINQPQHF. CDR3 DNA: TGTGCCAGCAGCCAAGGGATGATAAATCAGCCCCAGCATTTT.

This clonotype occurred a few times. The chain links TRBV12-3 or TRBV12-4 to TRBJ2-2; the match to TRBD2 covers 7 bases. The V gene end was trimmed by 3 bases and the J gene end by 4 bases; junction bases not matched to a gene: 5. The CDR3 contains 15 residues. CDR3 in amino acids: CASSFQAGTTGELFF. The CDR3 DNA reads TGTGCCAGCAGTTTTCAAGCGGGAACCACCGGGGAGCTGTTTTTT.

The chain carries TRBV20-1 and TRBJ1-2, with 10 positions matching TRBD1. The CDR3 runs to 16 residues. V lost 3 bases and J lost 4; bases outside the gene matches: 11. From germline, CDR1 is DFQATT and CDR2 SNEGSKA (reference sequence). CDR3 amino acids: CSARVSRQGAIYGYTF. CDR3 nucleotides: TGCAGTGCTAGGGTGTCCCGACAGGGGGCTATCTATGGCTACACCTTC.

The chain combines TRBV12-3 or TRBV12-4 with TRBJ2-1, with D tentatively TRBD1 (6 bases). The CDR3 covers 14 residues. The ends were cut back, 6 bases at V and 7 bases at J, with 16 bases in the middle. The CDR3 coding sequence is TGTGCCAGCAGCAAAGCAGGGGTGAGAAATGAGCAGTTCTTC. The encoded protein is CASSKAGVRNEQFF.

The chain joins TRBV4-1 to TRBJ2-2; 7 nucleotides line up with TRBD1. The CDR3 consists of 18 residues. The germline V gene has CDR1 MGHRA and CDR2 YSYEKL. With 0 bases clipped from V and 7 bases from J, the junction kept 14 bases outside the gene matches. The CDR3 protein is CASSQDLATGSIVGELFF. The CDR3 nucleotides read TGCGCCAGCAGCCAAGATCTCGCGACAGGGTCTATTGTCGGGGAGCTGTTTTTT.

The chain links TRBV11-2 to TRBJ1-3; D is unresolved. There are 13 residues in the CDR3. With 7 bases removed from V and 0 bases from J, the gap between germline ends came to 7 bases. The germline V gene encodes CDR1 SGHAT and CDR2 FQNNGV. This chain's CDR3 is CASNRDSGNTIYF. The DNA for the CDR3 is TGTGCCAGCAACCGAGACTCTGGAAACACCATATATTTT.

The CDR3: CASSLVLGSAGVYNEQFF. The CDR3 coding sequence is TGCGCCAGCAGCTTGGTCCTGGGCTCAGCGGGTGTCTACAATGAGCAGTTCTTC. The rearrangement links TRBV5-1 to TRBJ2-1; TRBD2 is a possible D gene (6 bases). The germline V gene encodes CDR1 SGHRS and CDR2 YFSETQ. This CDR3 contains 18 residues. V was cut by 0 bases and J by 3 bases, with 19 bases left in between.

This clonotype was recorded many times. V is TRBV27 and J is TRBJ1-4, with 7 bases aligning to TRBD1. The CDR3 contains 16 residues. The J segment lost 0 bases and the V segment lost 5 bases, leaving 6 bases of the junction unmatched. Germline-derived CDR1 and CDR2 are MNHEY and SMNVEV (reference sequence). DNA of the CDR3: TGTGCCAGCAGTCTTGGACAGGTCGCAACTAATGAAAAACTGTTTTTT. Its translation: CASSLGQVATNEKLFF. The full variable domain, rest sourced from reference TRBV27 and TRBJ1-4, is EAQVTQNPRYLITVTGKKLTVTCSQNMNHEYMSWYRQDPGLGLRQIYYSMNVEVTDKGDVPEGYKVSRKEKRNFPLILESPSPNQTSLYFCASSLGQVATNEKLFFGSGTQLSVL.

Only one count was recorded for this clonotype. This rearrangement joins TRBV19 to TRBJ2-2; 7 nucleotides agree with TRBD1. The CDR3 contains 15 residues. J gave up 0 bases and V 4 bases, and 2 bases lay outside the gene matches. Germline assignment: CDR1 LNHDA and CDR2 SQIVND (reference sequence). DNA for the CDR3: TGTGCCAGTAGTACCGGGACAGCGAACACCGGGGAGCTGTTTTTT. Its translation is CASSTGTANTGELFF.

V usage is TRBV3-1 and J usage is TRBJ2-1; 13 nucleotides align to TRBD2. V lost 8 bases, J lost 6 bases, and 10 bases stayed unmatched. The CDR3 is made up of 16 amino acids. CDR1 LGHDT and CDR2 YNNKEL come from the germline V gene (reference sequence). CDR3: CASCRTSGSSANEQFF. The CDR3 DNA follows: TGTGCCAGCTGCCGGACTAGCGGGAGCAGTGCCAATGAGCAGTTCTTC.

This clonotype was seen a handful of times. This chain links TRBV6-1 with TRBJ1-2, with a tentative D call TRBD1 (6 bases). This CDR3 contains 12 residues. Germline CDR1 is MNHNS and CDR2 is SASEGT. The ends were cut back, 6 bases at V and 8 bases at J, with 13 bases in the middle. CDR3 sequence: CASSQDSGGYTF. DNA for the CDR3: TGTGCCAGCAGCCAGGACAGTGGCGGCTACACCTTC.

The chain links TRBV5-6 to TRBJ1-2; the D is unclear. The germline V gene encodes CDR1 SGHDT and CDR2 YYEEEE. V lost 1 base to trimming and J lost 2 bases, with 9 bases between them. CDR3 size: 14 residues. The CDR3 region has the DNA TGTGCCAGCAGCTTGATGCAGGCAAACTATGGCTACACCTTC. It codes for CASSLMQANYGYTF.

CDR3 sequence reads: CASSYQRGLDEQFF. The CDR3 DNA sequence: TGTGCCAGCAGTTACCAGCGGGGGCTCGATGAGCAGTTCTTC. V usage is TRBV12-3 or TRBV12-4 and J usage is TRBJ2-1; 8 bases match TRBD2. J lost 8 bases, V lost 4 bases, and 7 bases had no gene match. The CDR3 totals 14 residues.

The chain joins TRBV6-1 to TRBJ1-4; D is possibly TRBD1 (5 bases). Between the trimmed V and J ends, which lost 8 bases and 0 bases, there was a span of 19 bases. Germline V CDR1 and CDR2: MNHNS, SASEGT. CDR3 length: 17 amino acids. The CDR3 sequence: CASLTVPGPPTNEKLFF. As DNA, the CDR3 is TGTGCCAGCCTCACAGTCCCGGGACCCCCAACTAATGAAAAACTGTTTTTT.

This clonotype occurred a few times. The chain is built from TRBV5-1 and TRBJ1-4; 7 bases are shared with TRBD1. The CDR3 runs to 14 residues. Germline V lookup: CDR1 SGHRS, CDR2 YFSETQ. Trimming at V came to 0 bases and at J to 7 bases, leaving 3 bases not matched to a gene. CDR3 sequence (DNA): TGCGCCAGCAGCTTGGTACAGGGGAGTGAAAAACTGTTTTTT. Protein sequence: CASSLVQGSEKLFF.

A single count supports this clonotype. The gene calls are TRBV4-1 and TRBJ1-1; unclear D gene. Germline CDR1 and CDR2: MGHRA and YSYEKL. The CDR3 is 13 residues long. Trimming stripped 6 bases from V and 1 base from J, with 9 bases between. The chain's CDR3 is CASRHIGNTEAFF. The CDR3 coding sequence is TGCGCCAGCAGACACATCGGGAACACTGAAGCTTTCTTT.

In its sample, this clonotype was seen a few times. The chain recombines TRBV20-1 with TRBJ2-7; D gene uncertain. The V and J ends lost 3 bases and 3 bases respectively, with 9 bases between them. Per germline, CDR1 DFQATT and CDR2 SNEGSKA (reference sequence). The CDR3 sequence is 12 residues long. The CDR3, as DNA: TGCAGTGCTAGCGAACGGATCTACGAGCAGTACTTC. The encoded protein is CSASERIYEQYF.

This clonotype was seen a handful of times. Written as DNA, the CDR3 is TGTGCCAGCTCAACCGGGACAATAAACTATGGCTACACCTTC. Translated: CASSTGTINYGYTF. This chain joins TRBV9 and TRBJ1-2; the D gene is possibly TRBD1 (6 bases). The CDR3 has 14 residues. CDR1 SGDLS and CDR2 YYNGEE come from the germline V gene. The germline V and J ends were trimmed by 7 bases and 2 bases, with 15 bases remaining between them.

This chain uses TRBV7-2 with TRBJ2-3; unclear D gene. Trimming removed 0 bases from V and 5 bases from J, with 15 bases in between. This CDR3 has 16 residues. Germline CDR1 SGHTA, CDR2 FQGNSA. The CDR3 sequence: CASSLARGNFRDTQYF. CDR3 sequence (DNA): TGTGCCAGCAGCTTAGCGCGTGGAAACTTCAGAGATACGCAGTATTTT.

CDR3 nucleotide sequence: TGCGCCAGCAGTACTGACGGGACTAACTATGGCTACACCTTC. Translated: CASSTDGTNYGYTF. The genes are TRBV5-1 and TRBJ1-2; D remains ambiguous. V was shortened by 5 bases and J by 0 bases, with 11 bases between the two germline ends. CDR1 SGHRS and CDR2 YFSETQ come from the germline V gene. The CDR3 length is 14 residues.

This rearrangement joins TRBV6-1 to TRBJ2-2; D might be TRBD2 (5 bases). Germline V CDR1 and CDR2: MNHNS, SASEGT. Trimming took off 5 bases at V and 4 bases at J, with 14 bases between the two ends. CDR3 length equals 15 residues. CDR3 loop: CASSKRGPSTGELFF. As DNA, the CDR3 is TGTGCCAGCAGTAAACGCGGGCCCAGCACCGGGGAGCTGTTTTTT.